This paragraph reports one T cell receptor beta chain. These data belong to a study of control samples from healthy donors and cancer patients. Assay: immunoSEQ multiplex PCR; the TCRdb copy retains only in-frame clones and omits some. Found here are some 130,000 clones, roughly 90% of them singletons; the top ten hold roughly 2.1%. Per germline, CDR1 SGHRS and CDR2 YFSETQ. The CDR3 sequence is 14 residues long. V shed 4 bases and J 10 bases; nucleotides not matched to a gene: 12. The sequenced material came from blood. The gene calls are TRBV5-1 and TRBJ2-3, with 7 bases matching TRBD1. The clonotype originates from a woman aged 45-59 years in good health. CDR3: CASSRPTGESAQYF. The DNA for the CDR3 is TGCGCCAGCAGCCGACCCACAGGGGAGAGTGCGCAGTATTTT.